This passage covers 19 T cell receptor beta chains from one sample sequenced in a study of T cells in localized non-small cell lung cancer. Produced via immunoSEQ multiplex PCR; TCRdb's table is partial and in-frame only. The table includes 1,500 or so clones, approximately 31% detected once. The sample consisted of normal lung tissue next to the tumor, taken before any cancer treatment. Every receptor here comes from a male donor aged 60 or over with stage II squamous cell lung carcinoma.

In this sample, this clone turned up a few times. The chain is built from TRBV11-3 and TRBJ1-1, with a tentative D call TRBD1 (5 bases). This CDR3 is 15 amino acids long. From germline, CDR1 is SGHNT and CDR2 YENEEA. V was shortened by 5 bases and J by 2 bases, with 15 bases between the two germline ends. CDR3 residues: CASSPFAGTNTEAFF. In DNA form, the CDR3 reads TGTGCCAGCAGCCCCTTCGCAGGGACTAACACTGAAGCTTTCTTT.

This chain joins TRBV19 and TRBJ2-3; the D gene is possibly TRBD2 (6 bases). V lost 4 bases and J lost 2, with 13 bases in between. Germline-derived CDR1 and CDR2 are LNHDA and SQIVND (reference sequence). This CDR3 contains 15 residues. CDR3 DNA: TGTGCCAGTAGTAGATGGCGGGACCCCACAGATACGCAGTATTTT. Translation gives CASSRWRDPTDTQYF. Full variable domain (remainder filled in from reference TRBV19 and TRBJ2-3): DGGITQSPKYLFRKEGQNVTLSCEQNLNHDAMYWYRQDPGQGLRLIYYSQIVNDFQKGDIAEGYSVSREKKESFPLTVTSAQKNPTAFYLCASSRWRDPTDTQYFGPGTRLTVL.

The V gene is TRBV14, the J gene TRBJ2-1; the D is unclear. The CDR3 consists of 13 residues. Germline V gene data show CDR1 as SGHDN and CDR2 as FVKESK. V was shortened by 0 bases and J by 7 bases, with 7 bases between the two germline ends. Here the CDR3 DNA reads TGTGCCAGCAGCCAAGAGCAATATAATGAGCAGTTCTTC. The encoded protein is CASSQEQYNEQFF.

This clone was seen a handful of times. The chain employs TRBV6-8 and TRBJ2-3; D is perhaps TRBD1 or TRBD2 (5 bases each). CDR1 is MNHGY, CDR2 SAAAGT, per germline. This CDR3 is 13 amino acids long. V was cut by 4 bases and J by 7 bases, with 12 bases left in between. The CDR3 nucleotides read TGTGCCAGCAGTTCGGGACGGCGCAATACGCAGTATTTT. It is translated as CASSSGRRNTQYF.

This clone occurred a few times. A junction end diverges from the germline sequence, so it may reflect a read error. The chain uses TRBV11-3 and TRBJ2-1; 10 positions match TRBD2. CDR1 is SGHNT and CDR2 is YENEEA in the germline V gene. The CDR3 contains 16 residues. In nucleotides, the CDR3 is TGTGCCAGCAGCTTGGGAGCGGGAGGGCGCTACAATGAGCAATTCTTC. Amino acid sequence: CASSLGAGGRYNEQFF.

This clone was seen a few times. The chain has TRBV18 and TRBJ2-1; possibly TRBD2 for D (6 bases). CDR1 and CDR2 (germline): KGHSH, LQKENI. The CDR3 has 15 residues. Trimming shortened V by 4 bases and J by 8 bases, and 18 bases separated the two germline ends. The CDR3 DNA follows: TGTGCCAGCTCACTATCGACTAGGGTTCGCGATGAGCAGTTCTTC. Its protein product is CASSLSTRVRDEQFF. Variable domain in full (rest from reference TRBV18 and TRBJ2-1): NAGVMQNPRHLVRRRGQEARLRCSPMKGHSHVYWYRQLPEEGLKFMVYLQKENIIDESGMPKERFSAEFPKEGPSILRIQQVVRGDSAAYFCASSLSTRVRDEQFFGPGTRLTVL.

This clone is judged medium-sized. V is TRBV11-3 and J is TRBJ2-3; 9 bases are a match to TRBD2. The CDR3 is 18 amino acids. Germline assignment: CDR1 SGHNT and CDR2 YENEEA. The V and J ends lost 3 bases and 2 bases, in that order; junction bases with no gene match: 12. CDR3 in amino acids: CASSFPLGLAGPTDTQYF. CDR3 coding DNA: TGTGCCAGCAGCTTCCCCCTGGGGCTAGCGGGGCCCACAGATACGCAGTATTTT.

Relative to its sample, this clone is large. V gene TRBV9 combines with J gene TRBJ2-2; D not resolved. The CDR3 spans 14 residues. Per germline, CDR1 SGDLS and CDR2 YYNGEE. Trimming stripped 0 bases from V and 2 bases from J, with 5 bases between. CDR3 nucleotides: TGTGCCAGCAGCGTAGATCTAAACACCGGGGAGCTGTTTTTT. Translation: CASSVDLNTGELFF. Combining the CDR3 with reference TRBV9 and TRBJ2-2 gives the whole variable domain DSGVTQTPKHLITATGQRVTLRCSPRSGDLSVYWYQQSLDQGLQFLIQYYNGEERAKGNILERFSAQQFPDLHSELNLSSLELGDSALYFCASSVDLNTGELFFGEGSRLTVL.

This chain connects TRBV28 to TRBJ2-1, with 11 bases fitting TRBD2. Germline CDR1 reads MDHEN; CDR2 reads SYDVKM. This CDR3 is built from 16 residues. V trimming: 7 bases; J trimming: 3 bases; junction bases outside the gene matches: 8. This chain's CDR3 is CASMASGRIGYNEQFF. In nucleotides, the CDR3 is TGTGCCAGCATGGCTAGCGGGAGGATCGGCTACAATGAGCAGTTCTTC.

Within the sample, this clone is medium-sized. This chain connects TRBV6-8 to TRBJ2-3, with TRBD2 identical over 14 bases. V was pared by 0 bases and J by 0 bases, with 5 bases of the junction left unmatched. This CDR3 spans 19 amino acids. CDR1 and CDR2 (germline): MNHGY, SAAAGT. The CDR3 reads CASSYSSTSGRASTDTQYF. CDR3 in DNA: TGTGCCAGCAGTTACTCTTCGACTAGCGGGAGGGCTAGCACAGATACGCAGTATTTT.

V is TRBV29-1 and J is TRBJ2-5; possibly TRBD2 for D (6 bases). Germline assignment: CDR1 SQVTM and CDR2 ANQGSEA. This CDR3 spans 13 amino acids. DNA for the CDR3: TGCACCATTTGGGGGGAATTGGAAGAGACCCAGTACTTC. The encoded protein is CTIWGELEETQYF.

The rearrangement links TRBV5-1 to TRBJ2-1, with a possible D match to TRBD2 (5 bases). Looked up from germline, CDR1 is SGHRS and CDR2 is YFSETQ. The CDR3 is 15 residues long. Trimming took off 4 bases at V and 0 bases at J, with 11 bases between the two ends. The CDR3 sequence is CASSPERSSYNEQFF. The CDR3 DNA reads as TGCGCCAGCAGCCCGGAGCGGAGCTCCTACAATGAGCAGTTCTTC.

In its sample, this clone was seen once. This sequence joins TRBV18 and TRBJ2-5, with 8 nucleotides matching TRBD2. The junction had 7 bases not matched to a gene; V was cut back by 5 bases and J by 2 bases. The CDR3 is 15 residues long. Germline V gives CDR1 KGHSH, CDR2 LQKENI. The chain's CDR3 is CASSAGLGQQETQYF. The CDR3 DNA is TGTGCCAGCTCAGCGGGACTAGGGCAACAAGAGACCCAGTACTTC.

The chain uses TRBV6-8 and TRBJ1-2; D is possibly TRBD1 (6 bases). The V gene's germline CDR1 is MNHGY and CDR2 SAAAGT. The length of the CDR3 is 14 residues. V was cut by 6 bases and J by 8 bases, with 19 bases left in between. The CDR3 region is CASRPGTTAGGYTF. The DNA of the CDR3 is TGTGCCAGCAGACCCGGGACAACCGCCGGGGGCTACACCTTC.

The chain has TRBV18 and TRBJ1-3; 9 nucleotides line up with TRBD1. V lost 2 bases and J lost 1; bases outside the gene matches: 9. This CDR3 has 18 amino acids. Germline values: CDR1 KGHSH, CDR2 LQKENI. CDR3 in DNA: TGTGCCAGCTCACCAAGAGCTCCGGGACAGGGATCTGGAAACACCATATATTTT. It encodes CASSPRAPGQGSGNTIYF.

This clone was seen only a few times. The chain couples TRBV11-3 to TRBJ2-7, with a possible D match to TRBD1 (6 bases). The V end was cut by 5 bases, the J end by 0 bases, with 14 bases between. The CDR3 has 15 amino acids. Germline values: CDR1 SGHNT, CDR2 YENEEA. CDR3 region: CASSQGRAVSYEQYF. Written as DNA, the CDR3 is TGTGCCAGCAGCCAGGGGCGAGCGGTCTCCTACGAGCAGTACTTC. The whole variable domain, filled in from reference TRBV11-3 and TRBJ2-7, reads EAGVVQSPRYKIIEKKQPVAFWCNPISGHNTLYWYLQNLGQGPELLIRYENEEAVDDSQLPKDRFSAERLKGVDSTLKIQPAELGDSAVYLCASSQGRAVSYEQYFGPGTRLTVT.

This clone showed up just a few times. The J gene is TRBJ1-3, the V gene TRBV14; 10 bases are a match to TRBD1. Germline V gene sequence: CDR1 SGHDN, CDR2 FVKESK. V lost 5 bases to trimming and J lost 2 bases; unmatched junction nucleotides: 6. This CDR3 has 16 amino acids. CDR3 region: CASSVSGTGAGNTIYF. The CDR3 nucleotides read TGTGCCAGCAGCGTTTCCGGGACAGGGGCTGGAAACACCATATATTTT.

The chain couples TRBV11-3 to TRBJ2-5; tentatively, D is TRBD2 (5 bases). CDR3 length: 18 residues. Germline V gene lookup returns CDR1 SGHNT and CDR2 YENEEA. Trimming removed 8 bases at V and 2 bases at J, with 27 bases between. CDR3: CASAYGRERGSRQETQYF. The CDR3 nucleotides read TGTGCCAGCGCATATGGTCGGGAACGGGGTAGCAGACAAGAGACCCAGTACTTC.

The chain links TRBV18 to TRBJ1-2; no definite D call. Germline V gene data show CDR1 as KGHSH and CDR2 as LQKENI. The ends were cut back, 0 bases at V and 3 bases at J, with 8 bases in the middle. CDR3 size: 14 residues. CDR3 sequence: CASSPPPGDYGYTF. In nucleotides, the CDR3 is TGTGCCAGCTCACCACCACCCGGGGACTATGGCTACACCTTC.